This note documents a single T cell receptor (beta chain) sequence. The source of the sample is a study of T cell changes during pregnancy in multiple sclerosis. Method: immunoSEQ multiplex PCR; TCRdb's copy keeps in-frame clones and lacks some. The sample yields about 130,000 clones, 90% to 96% seen once. CDR3 size: 14 residues. V dropped 3 bases and J dropped 1 base, with 7 bases sitting between them. Germline assignment: CDR1 MDHEN and CDR2 SYDVKM. The input for sequencing was peripheral blood, taken after pregnancy. This receptor was obtained from a female donor with multiple sclerosis, enrolled in a pregnancy study. The chain links TRBV28 to TRBJ1-3; possibly TRBD1 for D (6 bases). This CDR3 is CASSLQGSGNTIYF. The CDR3 nucleotides are TGTGCCAGCAGTTTGCAGGGGTCTGGAAACACCATATATTTT.